Included here is one T cell receptor (beta chain) sequence, with context. Its specificity is not known. Quantitative 5'-RACE with molecular barcodes produced the TCR beta libraries. In TCRdb, the 5' RACE reads were re-called with MiXCR into one record per CDR3 protein. Counted here are 200,000 to 250,000 distinct CDR3 sequences, about 18% occurring once; the ten biggest clones make up about two fifths. This specimen belongs to a study of CD8 T cells in ankylosing spondylitis. The study's findings and limits: A TCR beta motif of several highly homologous variants seemed to mark ankylosing spondylitis blood. Previously reported in reactive arthritis synovial fluid and blood were some of the motif variants. From matched ankylosing spondylitis synovial fluid, disease-linked clones were reportedly recovered at significantly enriched levels.

V shed 8 bases, J shed 6 bases, and the junction held 8 bases outside the gene matches. Per the germline V gene, CDR1 is MDHEN and CDR2 is SYDVKM. This CDR3 has 15 residues. Sequencing was done on a sample of blood, either unsorted or a sorted T cell fraction (not recorded which). This sequence joins TRBV28 and TRBJ2-2, with TRBD1 identical over 11 bases. The clonotype comes from a male donor with ankylosing spondylitis. The CDR3 DNA is TGTGCCAGCCTCGCCCCGGGACAGGGGGCCGGGGAGCTGTTTTTT. This gives the protein CASLAPGQGAGELFF.